The present entry profiles one TCR beta chain with its context. This sample is part of a study of blood T cell repertoires in COVID-19. The data were produced by immunoSEQ multiplex PCR, yet TCRdb's version contains in-frame clones alone and is incomplete. Of around 390,000 clones listed, around nine tenths are singletons. Germline V gene lookup returns CDR1 MNHEY and CDR2 SMNVEV (reference sequence). V lost 0 bases and J 2 bases, leaving 7 bases between the germline ends. This CDR3 has 14 residues. The clonotype comes from a woman in her 50s who had recovered from COVID-19. The specimen sequenced was PBMCs or T cells enriched from blood (not recorded which). The gene calls are TRBV27 and TRBJ1-2; perhaps TRBD1 as D (5 bases). The CDR3 DNA reads TGTGCCAGCAGTTTATCGGGGCCGAACTATGGCTACACCTTC. Its translation: CASSLSGPNYGYTF.